This TCR beta chain was recorded in a study of T cell changes during pregnancy in multiple sclerosis (dated by TCRdb to about 2019). Notes on the research overall: The study examined how the T cell repertoire changed over the course of pregnancy in women with multiple sclerosis.

The germline V gene yields SGHVS for CDR1 and FQNEAQ for CDR2. The trim is 5 bases for V and 0 bases for J, with a gap of 10 bases between the germline ends. Spanning cysteine to phenylalanine, the CDR3 consists of 14 amino acids. Only the CDR3 part of the read is kept: 42 bases, read in frame from the first base. The library was prepared using the immunoSEQ multiplex PCR assay. TCRdb stores this immuneACCESS table with in-frame sequences only. Part of the clones is absent; in the studies checked, under half of the shortfall reflects unresolved V genes, and no reason is known for the rest. This sample has tens of thousands of clones in its table, and roughly 90% of those were observed once. Roughly 5.4% of the sample lies in the top ten. Points on this clone: The clone's antigen remains unknown. Per-nucleotide qualities are absent, and no much larger clonotype sits a single base away.

Material: peripheral blood, obtained in the third trimester of pregnancy. The chain uses TRBV7-8 and TRBJ2-5; a tentative D match to TRBD1 spans 6 bases. The clonotype originates from a female donor in good health, enrolled as a control in a pregnancy study. The CDR3 protein: CASSPWTDQETQYF. The nucleotides read TGTGCCAGCAGCCCCTGGACAGACCAAGAGACCCAGTACTTC.